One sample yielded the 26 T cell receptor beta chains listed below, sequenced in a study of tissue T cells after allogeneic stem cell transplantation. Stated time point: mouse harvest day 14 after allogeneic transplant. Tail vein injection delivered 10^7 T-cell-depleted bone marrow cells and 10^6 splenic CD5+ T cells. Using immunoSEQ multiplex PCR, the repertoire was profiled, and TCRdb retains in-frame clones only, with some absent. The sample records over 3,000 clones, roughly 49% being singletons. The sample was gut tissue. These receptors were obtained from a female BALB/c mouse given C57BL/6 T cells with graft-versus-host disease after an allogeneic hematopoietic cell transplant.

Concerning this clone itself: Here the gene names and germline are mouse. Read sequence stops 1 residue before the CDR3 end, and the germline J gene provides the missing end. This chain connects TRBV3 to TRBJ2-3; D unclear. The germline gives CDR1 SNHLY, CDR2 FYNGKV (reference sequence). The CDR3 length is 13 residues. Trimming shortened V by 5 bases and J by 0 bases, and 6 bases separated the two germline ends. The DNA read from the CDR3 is TGTGCCAGCAGCCCCTCTAGTGCAGAAACGCTGTAT. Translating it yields CASSPSSAETLY. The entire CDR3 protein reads CASSPSSAETLYF. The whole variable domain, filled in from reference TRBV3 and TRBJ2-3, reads GPKVLQIPSHQIIDMGQMVTLNCDPVSNHLYFYWYKQILGQQMEFLVNFYNGKVMEKSKLFKDQFSVERPDGSYFTLKIQPTALEDSAVYFCASSPSSAETLYFGSGTRLTVL.

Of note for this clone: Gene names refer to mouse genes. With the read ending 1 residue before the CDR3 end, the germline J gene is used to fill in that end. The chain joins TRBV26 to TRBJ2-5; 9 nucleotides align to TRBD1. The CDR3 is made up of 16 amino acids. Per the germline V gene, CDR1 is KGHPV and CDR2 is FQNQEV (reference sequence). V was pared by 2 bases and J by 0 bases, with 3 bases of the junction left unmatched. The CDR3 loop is CASSLRQGGNQDTQYF. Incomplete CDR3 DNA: TGTGCCAGCAGTCTGAGACAGGGGGGTAACCAAGACACCCAGTAC.

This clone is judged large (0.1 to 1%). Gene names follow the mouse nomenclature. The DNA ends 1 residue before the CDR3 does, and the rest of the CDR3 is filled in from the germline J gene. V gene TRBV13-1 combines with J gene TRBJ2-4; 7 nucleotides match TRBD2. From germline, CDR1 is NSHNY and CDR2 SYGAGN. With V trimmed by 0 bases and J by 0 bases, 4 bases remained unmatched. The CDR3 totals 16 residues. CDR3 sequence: CASSDGPGGSQNTLYF. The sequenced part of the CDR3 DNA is TGTGCCAGCAGTGATGGGCCGGGGGGGAGTCAAAACACCTTGTAC.

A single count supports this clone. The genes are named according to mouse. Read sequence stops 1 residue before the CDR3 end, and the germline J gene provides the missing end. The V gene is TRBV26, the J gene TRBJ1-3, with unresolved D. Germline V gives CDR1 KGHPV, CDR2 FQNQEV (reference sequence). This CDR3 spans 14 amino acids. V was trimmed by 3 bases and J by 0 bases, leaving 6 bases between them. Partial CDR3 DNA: TGTGCCAGCAGTCTAGACATTTCTGGAAATACGCTCTAT. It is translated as CASSLDISGNTLY. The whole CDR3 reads CASSLDISGNTLYF.

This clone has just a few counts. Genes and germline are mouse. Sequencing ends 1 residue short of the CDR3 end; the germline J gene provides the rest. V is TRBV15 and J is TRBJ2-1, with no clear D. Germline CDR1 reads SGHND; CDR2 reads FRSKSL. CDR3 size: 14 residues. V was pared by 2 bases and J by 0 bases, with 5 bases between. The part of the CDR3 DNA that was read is TGTGCCAGCAGTTTACAGAATAACTATGCTGAGCAGTTC. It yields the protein CASSLQNNYAEQF. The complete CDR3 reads CASSLQNNYAEQFF. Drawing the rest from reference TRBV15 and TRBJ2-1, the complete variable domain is DAGVTQTPRHEVAEKGQTIILKCEPVSGHNDLFWYRQTKIQGLELLSYFRSKSLMEDGGAFKDRFKAEMLNSSFSTLKIQPTEPKDSAVYLCASSLQNNYAEQFFGPGTRLTVL.

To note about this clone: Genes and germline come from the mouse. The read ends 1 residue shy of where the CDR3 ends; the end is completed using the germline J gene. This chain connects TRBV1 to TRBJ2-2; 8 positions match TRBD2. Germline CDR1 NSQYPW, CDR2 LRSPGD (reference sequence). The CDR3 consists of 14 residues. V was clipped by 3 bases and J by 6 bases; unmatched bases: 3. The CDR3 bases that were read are TGCACCTGCAGTGCGGGGGGGGCGCCCGGGCAGCTCTAC. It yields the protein CTCSAGGAPGQLY. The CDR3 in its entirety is CTCSAGGAPGQLYF.

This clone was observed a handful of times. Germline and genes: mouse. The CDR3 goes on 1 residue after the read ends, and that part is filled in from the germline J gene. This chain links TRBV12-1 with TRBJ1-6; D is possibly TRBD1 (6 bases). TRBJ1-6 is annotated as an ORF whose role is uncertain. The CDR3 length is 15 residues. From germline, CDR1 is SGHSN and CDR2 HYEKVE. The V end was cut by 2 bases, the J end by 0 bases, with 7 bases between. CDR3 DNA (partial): TGTGCCAGCTCTCAGGACAGTTCCTATAATTCGCCCCTCTAC. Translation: CASSQDSSYNSPLY. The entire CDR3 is CASSQDSSYNSPLYF.

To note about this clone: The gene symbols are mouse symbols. The CDR3 bases that were read are TGTGCCAGCAGTCTGACAGTTGAACAGTAC. Residues: CASSLTVEQY. The CDR3 reads in full as CASSLTVEQYF. This chain joins TRBV26 and TRBJ2-7; D gene ambiguous. The CDR3 is cut off 1 residue early in the read; its end comes from the germline J gene. Germline loops: CDR1 KGHPV, CDR2 FQNQEV (reference sequence). V lost 2 bases and J lost 6, with 5 bases in between. The CDR3 is 11 amino acids.

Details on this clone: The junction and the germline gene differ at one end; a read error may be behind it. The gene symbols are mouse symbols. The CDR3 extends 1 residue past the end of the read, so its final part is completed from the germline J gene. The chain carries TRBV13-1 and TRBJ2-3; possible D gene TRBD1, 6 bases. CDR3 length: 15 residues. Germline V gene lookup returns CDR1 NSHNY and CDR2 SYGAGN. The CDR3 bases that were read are TGTGCCAGCAGTGATGCCAGGGGCGGGGCAGAACCGCTGTAT. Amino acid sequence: CASSDARGGAEPLY. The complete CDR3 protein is CASSDARGGAEPLYF.

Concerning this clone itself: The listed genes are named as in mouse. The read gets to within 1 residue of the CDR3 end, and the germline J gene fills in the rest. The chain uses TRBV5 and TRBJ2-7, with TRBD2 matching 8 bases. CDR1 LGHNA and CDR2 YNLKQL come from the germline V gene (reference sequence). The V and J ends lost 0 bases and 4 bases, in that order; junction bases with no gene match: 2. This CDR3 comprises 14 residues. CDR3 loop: CASSQDPGGYEQYF. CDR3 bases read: TGTGCCAGCAGCCAAGACCCTGGGGGGTATGAACAGTAC.

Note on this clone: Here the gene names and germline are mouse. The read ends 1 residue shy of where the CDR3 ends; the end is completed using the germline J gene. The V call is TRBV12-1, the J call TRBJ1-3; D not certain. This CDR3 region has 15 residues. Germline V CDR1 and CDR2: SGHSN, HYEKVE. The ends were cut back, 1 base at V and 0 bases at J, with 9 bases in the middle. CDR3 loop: CASSLGKNSGNTLYF. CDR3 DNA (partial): TGTGCCAGCTCTCTAGGCAAAAATTCTGGAAATACGCTCTAT.

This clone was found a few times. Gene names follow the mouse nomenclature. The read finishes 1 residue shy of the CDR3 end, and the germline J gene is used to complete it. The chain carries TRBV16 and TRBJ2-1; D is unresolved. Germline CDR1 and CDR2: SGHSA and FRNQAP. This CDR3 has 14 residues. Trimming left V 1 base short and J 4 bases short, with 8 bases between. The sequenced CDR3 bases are TGTGCAAGCAGCTTAGGAGGGCCTTATGCTGAGCAGTTC. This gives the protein CASSLGGPYAEQF. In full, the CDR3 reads CASSLGGPYAEQFF.

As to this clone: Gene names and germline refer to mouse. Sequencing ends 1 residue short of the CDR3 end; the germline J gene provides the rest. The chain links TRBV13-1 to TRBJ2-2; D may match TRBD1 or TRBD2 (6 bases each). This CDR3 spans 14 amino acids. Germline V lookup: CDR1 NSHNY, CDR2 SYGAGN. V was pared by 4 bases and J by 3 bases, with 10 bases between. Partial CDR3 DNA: TGTGCCAGCAGTATGGGGGCGGACACCGGGCAGCTCTAC. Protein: CASSMGADTGQLY. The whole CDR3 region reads CASSMGADTGQLYF.

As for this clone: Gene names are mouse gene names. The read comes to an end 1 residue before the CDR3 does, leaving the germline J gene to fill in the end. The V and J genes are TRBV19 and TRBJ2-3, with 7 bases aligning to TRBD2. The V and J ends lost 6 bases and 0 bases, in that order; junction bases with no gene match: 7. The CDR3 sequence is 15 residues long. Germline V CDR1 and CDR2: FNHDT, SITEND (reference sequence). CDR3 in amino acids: CASTPTGASAETLYF. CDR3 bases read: TGTGCCAGCACCCCTACTGGGGCTAGTGCAGAAACGCTGTAT.

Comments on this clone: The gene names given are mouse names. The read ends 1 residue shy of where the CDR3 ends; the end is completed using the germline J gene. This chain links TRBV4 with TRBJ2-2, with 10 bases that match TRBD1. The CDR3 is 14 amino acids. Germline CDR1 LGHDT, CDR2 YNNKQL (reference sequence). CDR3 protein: CAAAKGQGTGQLYF. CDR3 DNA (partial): TGTGCAGCAGCTAAGGGACAGGGGACCGGGCAGCTCTAC.

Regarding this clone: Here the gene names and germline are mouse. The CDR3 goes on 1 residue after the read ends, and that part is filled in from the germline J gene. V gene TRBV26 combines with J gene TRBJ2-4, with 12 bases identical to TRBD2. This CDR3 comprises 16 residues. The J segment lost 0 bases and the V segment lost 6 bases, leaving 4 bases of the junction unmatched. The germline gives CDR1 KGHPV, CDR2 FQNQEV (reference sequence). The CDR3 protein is CASSRLGGPSQNTLYF. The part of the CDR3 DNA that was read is TGTGCCAGCAGCCGACTGGGGGGGCCTAGTCAAAACACCTTGTAC. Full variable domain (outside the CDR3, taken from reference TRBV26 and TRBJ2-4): NSKVIQTPRYLVKGQGQKAKMRCIPEKGHPVVFWYQQNKNNEFKFLINFQNQEVLQQIDMTEKRFSAECPSNSPCSLEIQSSEAGDSALYLCASSRLGGPSQNTLYFGAGTRLSVL.

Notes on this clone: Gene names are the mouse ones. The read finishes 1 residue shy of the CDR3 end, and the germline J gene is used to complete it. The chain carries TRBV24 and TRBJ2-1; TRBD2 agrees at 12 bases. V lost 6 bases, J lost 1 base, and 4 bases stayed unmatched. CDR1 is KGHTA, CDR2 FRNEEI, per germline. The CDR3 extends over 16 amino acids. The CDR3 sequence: CASRPGLGGNYAEQFF. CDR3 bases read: TGTGCCAGCAGGCCGGGACTGGGGGGCAACTATGCTGAGCAGTTC.

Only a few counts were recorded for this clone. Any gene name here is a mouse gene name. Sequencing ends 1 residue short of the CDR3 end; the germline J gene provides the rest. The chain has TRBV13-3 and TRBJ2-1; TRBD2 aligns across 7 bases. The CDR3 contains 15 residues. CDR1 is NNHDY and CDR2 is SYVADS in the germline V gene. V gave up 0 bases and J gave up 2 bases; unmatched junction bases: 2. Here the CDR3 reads CASSDVLGDYAEQFF. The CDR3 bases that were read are TGTGCCAGCAGTGATGTCCTGGGGGACTATGCTGAGCAGTTC.

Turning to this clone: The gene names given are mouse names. The covered CDR3 bases are TGTGCTAGCAGTCTACAGGGAAACTATGCTGAGCAGTTC. Translating gives CASSLQGNYAEQF. The full CDR3 sequence reads CASSLQGNYAEQFF. J is TRBJ2-1 and V is TRBV29; weak D call: TRBD1 (6 bases). The CDR3 end is not reached by the read, which stops 1 residue before it; the germline J gene fills it in. V lost 5 bases, J lost 1 base, and 9 bases lay in between. The V gene's germline CDR1 is MSHET and CDR2 SYDVDS. CDR3 length: 14 residues.

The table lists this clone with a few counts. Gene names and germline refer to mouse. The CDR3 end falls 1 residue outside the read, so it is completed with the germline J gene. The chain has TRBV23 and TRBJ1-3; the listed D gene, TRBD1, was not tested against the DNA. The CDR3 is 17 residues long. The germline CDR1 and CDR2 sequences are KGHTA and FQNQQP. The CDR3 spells CSSSQSGGHLSGNTLYF. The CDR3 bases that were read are TGCTCCAGCAGTCAATCAGGGGGACATCTTTCTGGAAATACGCTCTAT.

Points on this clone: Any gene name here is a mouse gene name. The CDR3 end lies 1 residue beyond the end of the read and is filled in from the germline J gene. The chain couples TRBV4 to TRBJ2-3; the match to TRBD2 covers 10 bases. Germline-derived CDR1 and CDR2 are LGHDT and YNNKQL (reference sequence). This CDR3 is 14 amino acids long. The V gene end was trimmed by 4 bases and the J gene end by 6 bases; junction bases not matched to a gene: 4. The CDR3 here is CASSFWGGAETLYF. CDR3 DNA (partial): TGTGCCAGCAGCTTCTGGGGGGGCGCGGAAACGCTGTAT.

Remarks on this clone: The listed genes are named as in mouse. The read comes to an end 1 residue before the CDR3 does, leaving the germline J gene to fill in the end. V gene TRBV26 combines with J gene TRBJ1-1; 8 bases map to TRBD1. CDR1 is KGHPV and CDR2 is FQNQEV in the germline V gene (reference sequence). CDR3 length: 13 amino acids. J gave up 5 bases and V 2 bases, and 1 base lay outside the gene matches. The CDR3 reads CASSLGQGTEVFF. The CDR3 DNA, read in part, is TGTGCCAGCAGTCTGGGACAGGGAACAGAAGTCTTC.

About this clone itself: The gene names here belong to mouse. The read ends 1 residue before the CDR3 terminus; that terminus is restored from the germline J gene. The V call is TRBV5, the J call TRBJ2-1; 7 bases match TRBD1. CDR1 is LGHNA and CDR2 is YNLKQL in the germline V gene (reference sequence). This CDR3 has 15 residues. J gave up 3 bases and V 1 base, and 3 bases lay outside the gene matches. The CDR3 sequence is CASSQVPGGYAEQFF. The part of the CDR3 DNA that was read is TGTGCCAGCAGCCAAGTCCCAGGGGGCTATGCTGAGCAGTTC.

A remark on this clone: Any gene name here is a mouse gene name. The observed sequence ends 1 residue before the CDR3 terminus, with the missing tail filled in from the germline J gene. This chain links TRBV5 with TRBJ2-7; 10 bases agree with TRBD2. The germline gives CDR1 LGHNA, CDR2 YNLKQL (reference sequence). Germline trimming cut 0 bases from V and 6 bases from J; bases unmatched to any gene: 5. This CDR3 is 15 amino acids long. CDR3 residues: CASSQDWLGGLEQYF. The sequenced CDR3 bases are TGTGCCAGCAGCCAAGATTGGCTGGGGGGGCTTGAACAGTAC.

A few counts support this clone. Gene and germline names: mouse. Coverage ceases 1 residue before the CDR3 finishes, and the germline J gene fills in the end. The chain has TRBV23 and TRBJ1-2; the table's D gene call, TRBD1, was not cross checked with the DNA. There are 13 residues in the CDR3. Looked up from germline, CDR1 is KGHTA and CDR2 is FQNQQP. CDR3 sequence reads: CSSSTGEGSDYTF. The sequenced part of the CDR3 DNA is TGCTCCAGCAGTACAGGGGAGGGCTCCGACTACACC.

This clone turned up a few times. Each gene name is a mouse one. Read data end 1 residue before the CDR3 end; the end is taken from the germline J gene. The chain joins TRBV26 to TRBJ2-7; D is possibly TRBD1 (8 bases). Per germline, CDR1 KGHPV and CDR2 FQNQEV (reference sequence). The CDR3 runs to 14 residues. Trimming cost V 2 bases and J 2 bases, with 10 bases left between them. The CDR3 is CASSLTGGPYEQYF. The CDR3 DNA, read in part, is TGTGCCAGCAGTCTGACAGGGGGGCCCTATGAACAGTAC.